This TCR beta chain was profiled in a study of cytomegalovirus exposure and HLA in healthy donors. The PCR employed 60 Vbeta primers together with 13 Jbeta primers. Clones were sequenced by immunoSEQ multiplex PCR, and TCRdb holds only the in-frame ones, with some missing. Of around 120,000 clones in the sample, about four fifths were seen once. The V end lost 4 bases, the J end lost 7 bases, and 11 bases lay between the germline ends. CDR1 SGHTS and CDR2 YDEGEE come from the germline V gene. CDR3 size: 12 residues. Sequencing was carried out using PBMCs. The sequence was collected from a young man in good health and CMV-seronegative. The chain joins TRBV5-8 to TRBJ1-1; D is perhaps TRBD1 (5 bases). DNA of the CDR3: TGTGCCAGCAGCGATAGGGGTGGTGAAGCTTTCTTT. Residues: CASSDRGGEAFF.